The 21 T cell receptor beta chains given below trace back to one sample, sequenced in a study of T cell repertoires in cytomegalovirus infection. TCRdb reprocessed the reads with MiXCR, giving one entry per CDR3 protein. This table holds about 900,000 distinct CDR3 sequences, around 31% found once. These receptors' antigens are unknown. Sample: cultured CD8+ T cells from PBMCs, taken from culture after CMV antigen stimulation. The receptors here all came from a human donor in good health (CMV status not recorded). Some clones in this sample may be carry-over from other donors' samples.

The rearrangement uses TRBV7-2 and TRBJ2-5, with 9 bases identical to TRBD2. The CDR3 extends over 16 amino acids. Germline CDR1 is SGHTA and CDR2 is FQGNSA. The V gene end was trimmed by 4 bases and the J gene end by 5 bases; junction bases not matched to a gene: 11. The chain's CDR3 is CASSSGRASGAETQYF. In nucleotides, the CDR3 is TGTGCCAGCAGCTCTGGCCGGGCTAGCGGGGCGGAGACCCAGTACTTC.

This clonotype appeared a few times. The CDR3 region has the DNA TGTGCCAGCAGCCGAACATCGAGCAATCAGCCCCAGCATTTT. This gives the protein CASSRTSSNQPQHF. The chain recombines TRBV12-3 or TRBV12-4 with TRBJ1-5; no definite D call. V lost 6 bases to trimming and J lost 1 base, with 10 bases between them. The CDR3 loop spans 14 amino acids.

CDR3 amino acids: CASSPPTGGGSNYGYTF. The CDR3 nucleotides are TGTGCCAGCAGTCCCCCGACGGGGGGAGGCTCTAACTATGGCTACACCTTC. V usage is TRBV28 and J usage is TRBJ1-2; possible D gene TRBD1, 5 bases. Germline V gene data show CDR1 as MDHEN and CDR2 as SYDVKM. The germline V and J ends were trimmed by 5 bases and 0 bases, with 19 bases remaining between them. The CDR3 has 17 amino acids.

This rearrangement joins TRBV2 to TRBJ1-3; TRBD1 might be the D (5 bases). This CDR3 is 11 amino acids long. V lost 8 bases and J 6 bases, leaving 8 bases between the germline ends. The germline V gene has CDR1 SNHLY and CDR2 FYNNEI. The CDR3 sequence is CASPRENTIYF. The CDR3 bases are TGTGCCAGCCCCAGGGAAAACACCATATATTTT.

This clonotype turned up a few times. This chain connects TRBV7-9 to TRBJ1-1; 10 bases align to TRBD1. CDR1 is SEHNR, CDR2 FQNEAQ, per germline (reference sequence). This CDR3 spans 14 amino acids. The V and J ends lost 6 bases and 3 bases, in that order; junction bases with no gene match: 4. The CDR3 region has the DNA TGTGCCAGCAGACCGGGACAGGGGTACACTGAAGCTTTCTTT. It yields the protein CASRPGQGYTEAFF. The full variable domain, its missing parts supplied by reference TRBV7-9 and TRBJ1-1, is DTGVSQNPRHKITKRGQNVTFRCDPISEHNRLYWYRQTLGQGPEFLTYFQNEAQLEKSRLLSDRFSAERPKGSFSTLEIQRTEQGDSAMYLCASRPGQGYTEAFFGQGTRLTVV.

This clonotype was observed many times. CDR3 coding DNA: TGTGCCAGCAGCTTTCGACAGGGAAGGAACTATGGCTACACCTTC. Translation gives CASSFRQGRNYGYTF. This rearrangement joins TRBV7-9 to TRBJ1-2; TRBD1 matches 7 bases. The CDR3 is 15 residues long. The V gene end was trimmed by 3 bases and the J gene end by 2 bases; junction bases not matched to a gene: 6. CDR1 SEHNR and CDR2 FQNEAQ come from the germline V gene (reference sequence).

This clonotype was seen many times. The CDR3 DNA follows: TGTGCCAGCAGCTTAGAATTTAAAGGGAATGGCTACACCTTC. Protein sequence: CASSLEFKGNGYTF. The chain combines TRBV7-2 with TRBJ1-2; D is unclear. V was pared by 1 base and J by 6 bases, with 12 bases between. The germline CDR1 and CDR2 sequences are SGHTA and FQGNSA. The CDR3 spans 14 residues.

The V gene is TRBV29-1, the J gene TRBJ1-2, with 8 bases identical to TRBD1. The CDR3 length is 14 residues. Losses at the gene ends were 8 bases for V and 3 bases for J; bases not matched to a gene: 11. Germline CDR1 SQVTM, CDR2 ANQGSEA. CDR3 DNA: TGCAGCTCAGACCCCAAGACAGGGGACTATGGCTACACCTTC. Amino acid sequence: CSSDPKTGDYGYTF.

V gene TRBV4-1 combines with J gene TRBJ1-2; D remains unclear. Germline V CDR1 and CDR2: MGHRA, YSYEKL. V lost 0 bases to trimming and J lost 0 bases, with 8 bases between them. This CDR3 contains 15 residues. The chain's CDR3 is CASSQDGETNYGYTF. The DNA of the CDR3 is TGCGCCAGCAGCCAAGATGGGGAGACTAACTATGGCTACACCTTC.

The rearrangement joins TRBV14 to TRBJ1-1, with D unclear. V was pared by 1 base and J by 4 bases, with 13 bases between. Germline V gives CDR1 SGHDN, CDR2 FVKESK. The CDR3 is made up of 15 amino acids. The CDR3 DNA is TGTGCCAGCAGCCAAGCGGGATTGGCAGCCACTGAAGCTTTCTTT. It encodes CASSQAGLAATEAFF.

This clonotype has more than one count but fewer than ten. The rearrangement uses TRBV11-2 and TRBJ2-2; D is possibly TRBD1 (6 bases). V gave up 4 bases and J gave up 0 bases, with 21 bases separating them. Looked up from germline, CDR1 is SGHAT and CDR2 is FQNNGV. The CDR3 consists of 19 residues. The CDR3 sequence is CASSSLGQTDIANTGELFF. DNA for the CDR3: TGTGCCAGCAGCTCCCTAGGACAGACCGACATTGCGAACACCGGGGAGCTGTTTTTT.

The table lists this clonotype with a few counts. The rearrangement uses TRBV5-1 and TRBJ2-1; possible D gene TRBD2, 5 bases. Germline CDR1 and CDR2: SGHRS and YFSETQ. The V and J ends lost 0 bases and 10 bases respectively, with 8 bases between them. The CDR3 spans 12 residues. CDR3 in amino acids: CASSLVEAEQFF. CDR3 nucleotide sequence: TGCGCCAGCAGCTTGGTGGAGGCGGAGCAGTTCTTC.

Turning to this clonotype: A read error may explain this, as a much larger clone is one base away. This rearrangement joins TRBV7-2 to TRBJ2-5; 9 bases are shared with TRBD2. Germline V gene sequence: CDR1 SGHTA, CDR2 FQGNSA. The CDR3 length is 18 residues. CDR3 region: CASGLGLRASGEQETQYF. Here the CDR3 DNA reads TGTGCCAGCGGCTTAGGTCTGAGGGCTAGCGGGGAACAAGAGACCCAGTACTTC. The whole variable domain, remainder taken from reference TRBV7-2 and TRBJ2-5, is GAGVSQSPSNKVTEKGKDVELRCDPISGHTALYWYRQSLGQGLEFLIYFQGNSAPDKSGLPSDRFSAERTGGSVSTLTIQRTQQEDSAVYLCASGLGLRASGEQETQYFGPGTRLLVL.

The sample holds a few counts of this clonotype. The chain uses TRBV12-3 or TRBV12-4 and TRBJ1-6, with a possible D match to TRBD1 (6 bases). V was pared by 7 bases and J by 7 bases, with 17 bases between. The length of the CDR3 is 15 residues. The CDR3 sequence: CASTTTGSGNSPLHF. The CDR3 coding sequence is TGTGCCAGCACTACTACAGGGTCGGGGAATTCACCCCTCCACTTT.

The chain carries TRBV6-9 and TRBJ1-2; TRBD1 might be the D (6 bases). Trimming took 8 bases from V and 2 from J, leaving 18 bases between them. The CDR3 length is 15 residues. Germline assignment: CDR1 MNHGY and CDR2 SVAAGI. As DNA, the CDR3 is TGTGCCAGCTCGGGCAGGGGCAGGGGAAACTATGGCTACACCTTC. It yields the protein CASSGRGRGNYGYTF.

Comments on this clonotype: No conserved phenylalanine or tryptophan ends this CDR3, so it is likely a read error. The limits of the CDR3 on the DNA are not certain, so only TCRdb's listed CDR3 is given. The gene calls are TRBV12-3 or TRBV12-4 and TRBJ1-1; the table's D call TRBD1 went unverified against the DNA. The CDR3 adds up to 10 amino acids, both ends counted. CDR3 amino acids: CANSFPQGRM.

This clonotype has a handful of counts. V and J are TRBV12-3 or TRBV12-4 and TRBJ2-7; TRBD1 or TRBD2 may be the D gene (6 bases each). V was trimmed by 3 bases and J by 6 bases, leaving 9 bases between them. The CDR3 is made up of 12 amino acids. In DNA form, the CDR3 reads TGTGCCAGCAGTTTTTCGGGGGCCGAGCAGTACTTC. It specifies CASSFSGAEQYF.

The chain joins TRBV10-2 to TRBJ2-7; D not resolved. The CDR3 extends over 14 amino acids. CDR1 is WSHSY, CDR2 SAAADI, per germline. V lost 3 bases and J lost 0, with 9 bases in between. The CDR3: CASSEGLSSYEQYV. The CDR3 DNA reads as TGCGCCAGCAGTGAAGGCCTTAGCTCCTACGAGCAGTACGTC.

The rearrangement joins TRBV5-5 to TRBJ1-2; D perhaps matches TRBD1 (5 bases). CDR1 is SGHKS and CDR2 is YYEKEE in the germline V gene (reference sequence). The CDR3 is made up of 15 amino acids. V lost 2 bases to trimming and J lost 2 bases, with 13 bases between them. In DNA, the CDR3 is TGTGCCAGCAGCTTCTTTGTGACAGAGAACTATGGCTACACCTTC. Encoded protein: CASSFFVTENYGYTF.

The J gene is TRBJ2-1, the V gene TRBV27; 9 bases fit TRBD2. Germline V lookup: CDR1 MNHEY, CDR2 SMNVEV (reference sequence). With V trimmed by 7 bases and J by 0 bases, 13 bases remained unmatched. The CDR3 has 18 amino acids. CDR3 loop: CASTALSGGYSSYNEQFF. CDR3 DNA sequence: TGTGCCAGCACCGCTCTTAGCGGGGGTTACAGCTCCTACAATGAGCAGTTCTTC.

The V gene is TRBV29-1, the J gene TRBJ1-1, with D perhaps TRBD1 (5 bases). In germline, CDR1 is SQVTM, CDR2 ANQGSEA. CDR3 length: 13 amino acids. The V and J ends lost 5 bases and 0 bases respectively, with 10 bases between them. CDR3 nucleotide sequence: TGCAGCGTTAGTGAGGGGCTGAACACTGAAGCTTTCTTT. Translating it yields CSVSEGLNTEAFF.